The 14 T cell receptor beta chains reported below all come from one sample, sequenced in a study of regulatory T cells in long-lasting Graves disease. For TCR beta, libraries came from iRepertoire HTBI primers and Arm-PCR of CDR3 regions. TCRdb independently ran MiXCR on the multiplex PCR reads; one entry per CDR3 protein. The table includes hundreds of thousands of distinct CDR3 sequences, under 25% detected once. Noted time point: persistent/refractory GD, antithyroid drugs over 5 years with positive TRAb. PBMCs were the source of the RNA used for TCR sequencing. The specimen comprised peripheral blood mononuclear cells (PBMCs), sampled when the disease was refractory, from a patient treated with antithyroid drugs. The receptors derive from a female donor with Graves disease.

This clonotype was seen ten or more times. This chain uses TRBV27 with TRBJ2-2, with D possibly being TRBD1 or TRBD2 (5 bases each). The V gene's germline CDR1 is MNHEY and CDR2 SMNVEV (reference sequence). V dropped 5 bases and J dropped 0 bases, with 19 bases sitting between them. The CDR3 is 18 residues long. The CDR3 DNA follows: TGTGCCAGCAGTCCGGAGGTAGGGGTGACTACGAACACCGGGGAGCTGTTTTTT. Translation gives CASSPEVGVTTNTGELFF.

CDR3: CASSEGRGTYEQYF. The CDR3 DNA sequence: TGTGCCAGCAGTGAGGGCAGGGGCACCTACGAGCAGTACTTC. The chain uses TRBV6-1 and TRBJ2-7, with D possibly being TRBD1 (6 bases). The CDR3 totals 14 residues. Trimming left V 3 bases short and J 2 bases short, with 11 bases between. Germline CDR1 and CDR2: MNHNS and SASEGT.

This clonotype occurred a few times. The V call is TRBV29-1, the J call TRBJ2-7; 11 nucleotides agree with TRBD1. The ends lost 4 bases at V and 4 bases at J; junction bases unmatched: 3. The CDR3 runs to 13 residues. Germline CDR1 reads SQVTM; CDR2 reads ANQGSEA. CDR3 in DNA: TGCAGCGTTGTGGACAGGGGGCAATACGAGCAGTACTTC. It translates to CSVVDRGQYEQYF.

In this sample, this clonotype turned up many times. The V call is TRBV6-2 or TRBV6-3, the J call TRBJ2-5; D is uncertain. Germline CDR1 is MNHEY and CDR2 is SVGEGT. V lost 2 bases and J 1 base, leaving 5 bases between the germline ends. The length of the CDR3 is 13 residues. The CDR3 DNA reads as TGTGCCAGCAGTTACAAGGGCCAAGAGACCCAGTACTTC. Translated: CASSYKGQETQYF.

This clonotype was recorded many times. The rearrangement links TRBV12-3 or TRBV12-4 to TRBJ1-2; 8 bases fit TRBD1. CDR3 length: 15 amino acids. The J segment lost 8 bases and the V segment lost 6 bases, leaving 14 bases of the junction unmatched. CDR3 bases: TGTGCCAGCAGGCATGGACAGGGACTTGACTTGGGCTACACCTTC. Protein product: CASRHGQGLDLGYTF.

The genes are TRBV6-1 and TRBJ1-5; unclear D gene. V lost 9 bases, J lost 1 base, and 19 bases lay in between. The CDR3 contains 16 residues. Germline-derived CDR1 and CDR2 are MNHNS and SASEGT. CDR3 in amino acids: CASGADAIGSNQPQHF. The CDR3 DNA is TGTGCCAGTGGAGCAGACGCTATAGGGAGCAATCAGCCCCAGCATTTT.

V gene TRBV5-1 combines with J gene TRBJ2-7; possibly TRBD2 for D (7 bases). V was shortened by 0 bases and J by 0 bases, with 13 bases between the two germline ends. Per the germline V gene, CDR1 is SGHRS and CDR2 is YFSETQ. The CDR3 runs to 16 residues. In DNA, the CDR3 is TGCGCCAGCAGCTTGGGTGGGGGGGCCCTCTCCTACGAGCAGTACTTC. It encodes CASSLGGGALSYEQYF. Using reference TRBV5-1 and TRBJ2-7 for the parts outside the CDR3, the full variable domain is KAGVTQTPRYLIKTRGQQVTLSCSPISGHRSVSWYQQTPGQGLQFLFEYFSETQRNKGNFPGRFSGRQFSNSRSEMNVSTLELGDSALYLCASSLGGGALSYEQYFGPGTRLTVT.

There are a few counts of this clonotype. The rearrangement links TRBV7-2 to TRBJ2-7, with TRBD1 identical over 8 bases. The germline gives CDR1 SGHTA, CDR2 FQGNSA. The V and J ends lost 4 bases and 5 bases, in that order; junction bases with no gene match: 16. The CDR3 has 17 amino acids. In nucleotides, the CDR3 is TGTGCCAGCAGCTCTCCCTCCTTCGGACAGGGTTTGAACGAGCAGTACTTC. Its translation is CASSSPSFGQGLNEQYF.

This clonotype was detected only a few times. V is TRBV7-9 and J is TRBJ2-2; 9 bases fit TRBD1. The germline CDR1 and CDR2 sequences are SEHNR and FQNEAQ (reference sequence). V lost 1 base and J lost 3; bases outside the gene matches: 9. The CDR3 contains 18 residues. In DNA, the CDR3 is TGTGCCAGCAGCTTAGTATGGGGACAGGGTATCGACACCGGGGAGCTGTTTTTT. Its protein product is CASSLVWGQGIDTGELFF.

This clonotype came up once. V usage is TRBV20-1 and J usage is TRBJ2-3, with 7 bases lining up with TRBD2. The CDR3 has 14 residues. Germline-derived CDR1 and CDR2 are DFQATT and SNEGSKA (reference sequence). J was trimmed by 0 bases and V by 6 bases; bases with no gene match: 6. The DNA of the CDR3 is TGCAGTGCCCCAGCGGGGTCTAGCACAGATACGCAGTATTTT. It yields the protein CSAPAGSSTDTQYF.

The CDR3 nucleotides read TGTGCCAGCAGCCACCCCTCGGGGGCGGATGGCTACACCTTC. Residues: CASSHPSGADGYTF. The chain recombines TRBV4-2 with TRBJ1-2; D perhaps matches TRBD1 (6 bases). The germline gives CDR1 LGHNA, CDR2 YNFKEQ. V lost 3 bases to trimming and J lost 6 bases, with 14 bases between them. The CDR3 runs to 14 residues.

At least ten counts were recorded for this clonotype. The V and J genes are TRBV12-3 or TRBV12-4 and TRBJ2-2, with D unresolved. The CDR3 length is 15 residues. Between the trimmed V and J ends, which lost 6 bases and 2 bases, there was a span of 13 bases. CDR3 in DNA: TGTGCCAGCAGCTCGACAACCATTAACACCGGGGAGCTGTTTTTT. Protein product: CASSSTTINTGELFF.

This clonotype has only one observation. This sequence joins TRBV28 and TRBJ2-7; 14 bases are shared with TRBD2. V lost 5 bases to trimming and J lost 5 bases; unmatched junction nucleotides: 8. Germline V gene sequence: CDR1 MDHEN, CDR2 SYDVKM. CDR3 length: 16 residues. Here the CDR3 DNA reads TGTGCCAGCAGTATGGCCGGGACTAGCGGGAGAAACGAGCAGTACTTC. It encodes CASSMAGTSGRNEQYF.

This clonotype has ten or more counts. The chain recombines TRBV28 with TRBJ2-7; TRBD2 might be the D (6 bases). V was shortened by 4 bases and J by 3 bases, with 16 bases between the two germline ends. CDR3 length equals 15 residues. Germline-derived CDR1 and CDR2 are MDHEN and SYDVKM. The CDR3 nucleotides read TGTGCCAGCAGTTCCTTAGGAGGGCCATACTACGAGCAGTACTTC. Amino acids: CASSSLGGPYYEQYF.